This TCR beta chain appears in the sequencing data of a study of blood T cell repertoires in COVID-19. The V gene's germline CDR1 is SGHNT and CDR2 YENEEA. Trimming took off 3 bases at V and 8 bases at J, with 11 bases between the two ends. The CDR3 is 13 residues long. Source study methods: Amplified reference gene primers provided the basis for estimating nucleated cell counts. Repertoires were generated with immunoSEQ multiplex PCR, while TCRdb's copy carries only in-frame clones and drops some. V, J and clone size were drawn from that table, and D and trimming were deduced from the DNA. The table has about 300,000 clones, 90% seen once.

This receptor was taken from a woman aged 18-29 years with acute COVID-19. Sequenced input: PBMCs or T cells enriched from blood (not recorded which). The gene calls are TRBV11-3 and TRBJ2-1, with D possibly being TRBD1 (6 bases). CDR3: CASSFRGPDEQFF. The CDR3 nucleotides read TGTGCCAGCAGCTTCAGGGGACCGGATGAGCAGTTCTTC.